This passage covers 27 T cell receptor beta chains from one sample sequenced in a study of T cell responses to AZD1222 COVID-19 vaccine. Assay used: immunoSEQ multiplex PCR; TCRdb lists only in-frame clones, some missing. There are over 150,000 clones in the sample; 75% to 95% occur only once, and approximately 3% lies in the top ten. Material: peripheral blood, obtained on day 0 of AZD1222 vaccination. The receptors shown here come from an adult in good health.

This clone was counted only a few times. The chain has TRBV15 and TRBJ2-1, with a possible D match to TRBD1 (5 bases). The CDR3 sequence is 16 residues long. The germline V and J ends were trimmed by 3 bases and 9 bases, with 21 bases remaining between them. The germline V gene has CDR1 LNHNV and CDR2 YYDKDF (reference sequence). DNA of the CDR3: TGTGCCACCAGCAGCTCACCGTCCGAACTCAGGGCTGAGCAGTTCTTC. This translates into CATSSSPSELRAEQFF.

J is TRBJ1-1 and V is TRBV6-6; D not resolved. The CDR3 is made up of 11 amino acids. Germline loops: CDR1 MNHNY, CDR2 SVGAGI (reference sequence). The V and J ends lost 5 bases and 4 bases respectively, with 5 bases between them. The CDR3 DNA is TGTGCCAGCAGTCACGGCACTGAAGCTTTCTTT. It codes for CASSHGTEAFF.

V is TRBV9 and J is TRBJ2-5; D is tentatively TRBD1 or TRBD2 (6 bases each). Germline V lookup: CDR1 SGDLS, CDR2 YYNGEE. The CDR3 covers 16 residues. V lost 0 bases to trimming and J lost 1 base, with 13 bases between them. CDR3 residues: CASSVGPGAAQETQYF. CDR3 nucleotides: TGTGCCAGCAGCGTAGGCCCGGGGGCAGCCCAAGAGACCCAGTACTTC.

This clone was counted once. The CDR3 DNA reads as TGCGCCAGCAGCGAATTACTAGCGGGGGTATCGGATACGCAGTATTTT. It yields the protein CASSELLAGVSDTQYF. The rearrangement links TRBV5-1 to TRBJ2-3, with 11 positions matching TRBD2. Germline values: CDR1 SGHRS, CDR2 YFSETQ. This CDR3 is built from 16 residues. The trim removed 4 bases at V and 6 bases at J, leaving 10 bases unmatched. Supplemented by reference TRBV5-1 and TRBJ2-3, the full variable domain reads KAGVTQTPRYLIKTRGQQVTLSCSPISGHRSVSWYQQTPGQGLQFLFEYFSETQRNKGNFPGRFSGRQFSNSRSEMNVSTLELGDSALYLCASSELLAGVSDTQYFGPGTRLTVL.

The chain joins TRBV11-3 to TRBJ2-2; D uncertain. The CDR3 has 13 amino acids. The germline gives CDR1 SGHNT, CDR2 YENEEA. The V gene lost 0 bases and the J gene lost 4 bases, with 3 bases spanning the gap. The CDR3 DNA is TGTGCCAGCAGCTTAGAGGGCACCGGGGAGCTGTTTTTT. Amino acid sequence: CASSLEGTGELFF.

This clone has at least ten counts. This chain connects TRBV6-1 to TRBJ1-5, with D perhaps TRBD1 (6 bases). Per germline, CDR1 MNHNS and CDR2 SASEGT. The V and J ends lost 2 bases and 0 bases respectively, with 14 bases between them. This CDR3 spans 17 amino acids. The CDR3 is CASSERAGAYSNQPQHF. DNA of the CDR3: TGTGCCAGCAGTGAACGGGCGGGGGCATATAGCAATCAGCCCCAGCATTTT.

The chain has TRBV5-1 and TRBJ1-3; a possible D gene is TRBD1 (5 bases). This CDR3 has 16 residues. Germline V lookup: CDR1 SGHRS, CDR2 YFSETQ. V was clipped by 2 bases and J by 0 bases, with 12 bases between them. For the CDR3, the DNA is TGCGCCAGCAGCTTAGGGGACCGAGGCTCTGGAAACACCATATATTTT. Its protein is CASSLGDRGSGNTIYF.

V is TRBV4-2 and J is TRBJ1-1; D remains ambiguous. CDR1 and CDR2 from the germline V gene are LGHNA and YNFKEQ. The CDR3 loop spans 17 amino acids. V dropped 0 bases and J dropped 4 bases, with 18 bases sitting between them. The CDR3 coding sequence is TGTGCCAGCAGCCAAGATCCGAGTGTTCCCGCGGGCACTGAAGCTTTCTTT. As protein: CASSQDPSVPAGTEAFF.

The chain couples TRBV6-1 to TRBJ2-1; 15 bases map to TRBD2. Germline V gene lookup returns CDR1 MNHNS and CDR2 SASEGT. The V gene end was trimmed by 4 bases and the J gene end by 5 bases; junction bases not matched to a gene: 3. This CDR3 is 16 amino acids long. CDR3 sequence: CASSAGLAGGHNEQFF. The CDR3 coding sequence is TGTGCCAGCAGTGCGGGACTAGCGGGGGGACACAATGAGCAGTTCTTC.

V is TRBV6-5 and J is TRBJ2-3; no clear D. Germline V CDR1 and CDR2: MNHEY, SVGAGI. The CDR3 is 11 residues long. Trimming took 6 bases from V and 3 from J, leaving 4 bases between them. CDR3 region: CASRGTDTQYF. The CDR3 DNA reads TGTGCCAGCAGGGGGACAGATACGCAGTATTTT.

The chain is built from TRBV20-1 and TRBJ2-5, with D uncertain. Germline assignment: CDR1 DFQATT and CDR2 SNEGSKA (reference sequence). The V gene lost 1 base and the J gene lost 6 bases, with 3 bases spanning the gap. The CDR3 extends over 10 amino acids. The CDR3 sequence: CSARGQTQYF. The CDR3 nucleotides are TGCAGTGCTAGAGGACAGACCCAGTACTTC.

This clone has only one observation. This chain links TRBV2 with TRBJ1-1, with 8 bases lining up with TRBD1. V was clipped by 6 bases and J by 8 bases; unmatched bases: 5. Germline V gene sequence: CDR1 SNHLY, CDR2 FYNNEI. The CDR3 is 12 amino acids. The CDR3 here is CASRIDRGEAFF. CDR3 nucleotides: TGTGCCAGCAGGATCGACAGGGGAGAAGCTTTCTTT.

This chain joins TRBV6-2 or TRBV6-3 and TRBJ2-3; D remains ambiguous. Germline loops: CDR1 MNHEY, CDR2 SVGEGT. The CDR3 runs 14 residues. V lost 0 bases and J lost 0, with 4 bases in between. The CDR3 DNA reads TGTGCCAGCAGTTACTCGACTAGCACAGATACGCAGTATTTT. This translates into CASSYSTSTDTQYF.

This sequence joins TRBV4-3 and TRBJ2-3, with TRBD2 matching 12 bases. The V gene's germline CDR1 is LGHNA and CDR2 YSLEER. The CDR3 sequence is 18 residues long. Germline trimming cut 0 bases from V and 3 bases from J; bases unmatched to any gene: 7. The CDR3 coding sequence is TGCGCCAGCAGCCAAGAGGGGCTAGCGGGGGGGCCAACAGATACGCAGTATTTT. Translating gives CASSQEGLAGGPTDTQYF.

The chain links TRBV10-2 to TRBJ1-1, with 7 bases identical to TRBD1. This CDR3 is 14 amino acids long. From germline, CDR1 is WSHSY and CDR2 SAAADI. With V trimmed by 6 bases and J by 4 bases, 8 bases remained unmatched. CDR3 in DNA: TGCGCCAGCAGGAGGACAGGTGTTCGCACTGAAGCTTTCTTT. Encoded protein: CASRRTGVRTEAFF.

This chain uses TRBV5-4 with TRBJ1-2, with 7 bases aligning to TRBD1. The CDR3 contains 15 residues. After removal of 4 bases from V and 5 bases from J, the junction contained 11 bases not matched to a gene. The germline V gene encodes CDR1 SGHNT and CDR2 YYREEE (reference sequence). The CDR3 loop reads CASSPPTGEGYGYTF. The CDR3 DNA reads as TGTGCCAGCAGCCCACCAACAGGGGAGGGATATGGCTACACCTTC.

CDR3: CASRPGVSNQPQHF. The CDR3 DNA follows: TGTGCCAGCAGGCCGGGGGTAAGCAATCAGCCCCAGCATTTT. This chain connects TRBV27 to TRBJ1-5; possible D gene TRBD1, 5 bases. The CDR3 is 14 amino acids. CDR1 and CDR2 from the germline V gene are MNHEY and SMNVEV (reference sequence). The ends were cut back, 6 bases at V and 1 base at J, with 10 bases in the middle.

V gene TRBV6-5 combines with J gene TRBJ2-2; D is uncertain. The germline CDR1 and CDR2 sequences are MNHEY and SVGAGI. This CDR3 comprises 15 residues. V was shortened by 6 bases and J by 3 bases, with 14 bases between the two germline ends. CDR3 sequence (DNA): TGTGCCAGCAGCCACGACACACACTACACCGGGGAGCTGTTTTTT. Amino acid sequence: CASSHDTHYTGELFF.

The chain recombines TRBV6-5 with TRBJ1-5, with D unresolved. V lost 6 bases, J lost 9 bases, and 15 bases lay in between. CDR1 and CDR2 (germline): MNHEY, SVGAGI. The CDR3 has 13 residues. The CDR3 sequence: CASSPEQKRPQHF. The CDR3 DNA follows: TGTGCCAGCAGCCCCGAACAGAAGAGGCCCCAGCATTTT.

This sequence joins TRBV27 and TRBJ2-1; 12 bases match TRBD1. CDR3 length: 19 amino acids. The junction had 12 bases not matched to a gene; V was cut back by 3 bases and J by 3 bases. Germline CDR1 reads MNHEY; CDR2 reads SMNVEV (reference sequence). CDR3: CASSLKGQGAGRNYNEQFF. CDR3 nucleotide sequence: TGTGCCAGCAGTTTGAAGGGACAGGGGGCAGGTAGAAACTACAATGAGCAGTTCTTC.

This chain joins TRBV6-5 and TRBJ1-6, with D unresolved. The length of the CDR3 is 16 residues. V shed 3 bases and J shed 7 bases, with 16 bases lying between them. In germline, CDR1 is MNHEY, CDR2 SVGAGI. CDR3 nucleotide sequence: TGTGCCAGCAGTTATACGGCCAGGACGCCGAATTCACCCCTCCACTTT. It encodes CASSYTARTPNSPLHF.

The CDR3, as DNA: TGTGCCAGTAGTATAGATCTATGGGGGACAGGGGCTGCGGGCACTGAAGCTTTCTTT. This gives the protein CASSIDLWGTGAAGTEAFF. V gene TRBV19 combines with J gene TRBJ1-1, with 10 bases identical to TRBD1. The germline V gene encodes CDR1 LNHDA and CDR2 SQIVND (reference sequence). The CDR3 is 19 amino acids. The J segment lost 4 bases and the V segment lost 0 bases, leaving 14 bases of the junction unmatched.

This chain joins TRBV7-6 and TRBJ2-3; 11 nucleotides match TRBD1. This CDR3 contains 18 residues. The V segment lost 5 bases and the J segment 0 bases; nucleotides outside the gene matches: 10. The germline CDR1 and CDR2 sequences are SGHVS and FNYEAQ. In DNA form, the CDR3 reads TGTGCCAGCAGCGGAGGACAGGGGGCGGCTGGGAGCACAGATACGCAGTATTTT. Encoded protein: CASSGGQGAAGSTDTQYF.

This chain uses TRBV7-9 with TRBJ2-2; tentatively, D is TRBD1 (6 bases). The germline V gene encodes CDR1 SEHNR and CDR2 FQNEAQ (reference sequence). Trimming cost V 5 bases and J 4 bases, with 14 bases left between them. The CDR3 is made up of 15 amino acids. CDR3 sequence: CASSPLTGSTGELFF. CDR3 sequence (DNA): TGTGCCAGCAGCCCTTTAACAGGGAGCACCGGGGAGCTGTTTTTT.

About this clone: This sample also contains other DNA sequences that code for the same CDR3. In nucleotides, the CDR3 is TGTGCCAGCAGTTTAGAGGATACGCAGTATTTT. It translates to CASSLEDTQYF. The J gene is TRBJ2-3, the V gene TRBV12-3 or TRBV12-4; D is uncertain. The CDR3 loop spans 11 amino acids. Trimming pared 1 base from V and 6 bases from J, leaving 2 bases between.

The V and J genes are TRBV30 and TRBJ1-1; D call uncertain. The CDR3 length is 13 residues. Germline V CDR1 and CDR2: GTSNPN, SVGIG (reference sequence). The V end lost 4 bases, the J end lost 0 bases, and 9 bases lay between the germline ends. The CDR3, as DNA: TGTGCCTGGAACAAGGCCATGAACACTGAAGCTTTCTTT. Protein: CAWNKAMNTEAFF.

CDR3: CASSEGSTGDHEQFF. CDR3 nucleotide sequence: TGTGCCAGCAGCGAGGGGTCGACAGGGGACCATGAGCAGTTCTTC. J is TRBJ2-1 and V is TRBV9, with 8 bases lining up with TRBD1. With V trimmed by 3 bases and J by 8 bases, 10 bases remained unmatched. CDR3 length equals 15 residues. Germline CDR1 is SGDLS and CDR2 is YYNGEE.